The rows below give T cell receptor beta chains drawn from one sample of a study of blood T cell repertoires in COVID-19. Data came from immunoSEQ multiplex PCR; TCRdb stores just in-frame clones and leaves some out. The data show 240,000 or so clones, with more than 75% seen just once and approximately 3.5% held by the top ten. Sequencing was carried out using PBMCs or T cells enriched from blood (not recorded which). These receptors were obtained from a woman aged 40 to 49 with acute COVID-19. Each CDR3 is given with its conserved first and last residue. D genes are given only for firm matches. Clone size is shown for a subset of rows, as once, few, many or a class of expanded clone.

size | V | D | CDR3
- | TRBV19 | TRBD2 | CASSLLAGVLDEQFF
- | TRBV29-1 | - | CSVPPPGLTYGYTF
once | TRBV24-1 | - | CATSAGGASETQYF
- | TRBV4-2 | TRBD2 | CASSQDLGLAGYNEQFF
- | TRBV19 | - | CASSMITPGQPQHF
- | TRBV11-3 | TRBD1 | CASGTVAGGYTF
once | TRBV14 | TRBD2 | CASSQGLAVYNEQFF
- | TRBV12-3/TRBV12-4 | TRBD1 | CASSLGQGREQYF
- | TRBV2 | TRBD1 | CASSEQGAGTNEKLFF
- | TRBV16 | - | CASSLPGQDSNYGYTF
- | TRBV3-1/TRBV3-2 | - | CASSQDTSSYNEQFF
- | TRBV15 | TRBD1 | CATSRGTDYGYTF
- | TRBV5-1 | TRBD1 | CASSSGQGFDEQYF
- | TRBV5-1 | TRBD1 | CASSASFSTGGVGGTDTQYF
- | TRBV7-3 | TRBD2 | CASSLLAGDNTGELFF
- | TRBV12-3/TRBV12-4 | TRBD2 | CASSSGGSYEQYF
- | TRBV27 | - | CASSLGVRSEKLFF
- | TRBV30 | TRBD2 | CAWSVRGRGLETQYF
- | TRBV11-3 | TRBD2 | CASSPYGTSGLEQYF
few | TRBV5-6 | TRBD2 | CASSLGLAGYTGELFF
- | TRBV11-1 | - | CASSPRTMVETQYF
- | TRBV6-6 | TRBD1 | CASSWGQGSNQPQHF